This TCR beta chain appears in the sequencing data of a study of blood T cells in healthy people across ages. Study-level background: About one barcoded beta molecule was captured per two T cells (by template switching). Study-level results: The long-lived group displayed more naive CD4+ cells, plus higher diversity, than the aged donors did. Roughly linear declines in TCR beta diversity per million T cells occurred with age. Diversity figures derived from one million T cells were judged to underestimate the true value.

This clonotype was observed many times. What it binds is not known. The CDR3 sequence is 14 residues long. V lost 10 bases and J lost 0; bases outside the gene matches: 9. Germline CDR1 reads MNHEY; CDR2 reads SVGEGT. Primed by a sample-barcoded 5' primer and a J-beta primer mix, a second PCR proceeded for about 7 to 11 cycles. TCRdb re-analysed the 5' RACE reads in MiXCR, keeping a single row per CDR3 protein. The data contain a few hundred thousand distinct CDR3 sequences, approximately 47% of them singletons. The specimen sequenced was blood. This TCR derives from a man aged 55 to 69 in good health. This chain joins TRBV6-2 or TRBV6-3 and TRBJ2-7; 7 bases match TRBD2. CDR3: CAIGSGLLSYEQYF. The CDR3 region has the DNA TGTGCCATCGGATCGGGACTACTCTCCTACGAGCAGTACTTC.